This record concerns one TCR beta chain sequence. Its specificity is not known. Germline V gives CDR1 KGHSY, CDR2 FQNENV. This CDR3 contains 15 residues. Trimming took off 0 bases at V and 1 base at J, with 9 bases between the two ends. The sample originates from a study of response to subunit inactivated influenza vaccine. Study results and caveats: It was the authors' suggestion that each seasonal influenza vaccination recruits few new T cells.

Each CDR3 protein is one row after TCRdb ran MiXCR on the RT-PCR reads. The sample includes a few hundred thousand distinct CDR3 sequences, less than 25% of them seen just once. The J gene is TRBJ1-1, the V gene TRBV16; D perhaps matches TRBD1 (6 bases). The material sequenced was PBMCs from blood, taken approximately 20 months after vaccination. The receptor was isolated from a man aged 50-75 years who received an inactivated influenza vaccine. The CDR3 sequence: CASSQSGGANTEAFF. Written as DNA, the CDR3 is TGTGCCAGCAGCCAATCGGGGGGGGCGAACACTGAAGCTTTCTTT.